This T cell receptor (beta chain) appears in the sequencing data of a study of blood T cell repertoires in COVID-19. Everyone who took part was about 18 to 90 years old, and they came from about 23 US areas. Germline V gene data show CDR1 as KGHSH and CDR2 as LQKENI. CDR3 length: 19 residues. Trimming removed 0 bases from V and 0 bases from J, with 18 bases in between. The data were produced by immunoSEQ multiplex PCR, yet TCRdb's version contains in-frame clones alone and is incomplete. The repertoire has under 250,000 clones, approximately 88% of them found once; the top ten carry 2.5% to 3%. Input material: PBMCs or T cells enriched from blood (not recorded which). The TCR comes from a woman under 40 with acute COVID-19. V gene TRBV18 combines with J gene TRBJ1-3, with a weak D call TRBD1 (5 bases). The CDR3 loop reads CASSPPNRGLGPSGNTIYF. The CDR3 DNA sequence: TGTGCCAGCTCACCACCGAACCGCGGCCTGGGGCCCTCTGGAAACACCATATATTTT.